This T cell receptor (beta chain) emerged from a study of spatial heterogeneity in lung cancer. Study-wide context: A total of about 73 untreated early-stage non-small cell lung cancer patients served as donors. General study results and limits: Resection blood, more than follow-up blood, showed ubiquitous expanded tumor TCRs.

Worth noting for this clonotype: Its antigen is still unknown.

Described time point: blood at routine non-recurrence follow-up after resection. Whole RNA, isolated from tumor, nontumor lung or frozen PBMC, was sequenced without prior sorting. Each molecule of TCR cDNA was tagged with one unique molecular identifier. TCRdb analysed the 5' RACE reads with MiXCR anew, one entry per CDR3 protein. In the table there are over 35,000 distinct CDR3 sequences, over 9.5% of which are singletons. There are 15 residues in the CDR3. Unmatched junction bases numbered 9, after V lost 7 bases and J lost 5 bases. Germline V gives CDR1 ENHRY, CDR2 SYGVKD. This chain connects TRBV10-3 to TRBJ2-2; 8 bases fit TRBD1. This specimen consisted of PBMCs, obtained at follow-up. The TCR sequence derives from a female donor with early-stage non-small cell lung cancer. For the CDR3, the DNA is TGTGCCATCACCTCCGGGACAGGTCGGACCGGGGAGCTGTTTTTT. Protein sequence: CAITSGTGRTGELFF.